Each of the 21 T cell receptor beta chains below was sequenced from the same sample in a study of CD8 T cells in Susac syndrome. Reverse transcription used about 0.45 to 1 ug RNA and random hexamers. MiXCR, applied by TCRdb to the immunoSEQ multiplex PCR reads, yields one record per CDR3 protein. The table records approximately 120,000 distinct CDR3 sequences, 85% to 95% of them present only once. Source material: CD4+ T cells from PBMCs. The source is a human donor in good health.

This clonotype appeared once. The genes are TRBV20-1 and TRBJ2-5, with D possibly matching TRBD1 (5 bases). CDR1 DFQATT and CDR2 SNEGSKA come from the germline V gene (reference sequence). The CDR3 contains 12 residues. Deletions cut 5 bases from V and 5 bases from J, with 12 bases between. CDR3 residues: CSAHDSRETQYF. The CDR3 bases are TGCAGTGCTCACGACAGCAGGGAGACCCAGTACTTC.

The chain carries TRBV7-3 and TRBJ2-3, with 8 positions matching TRBD1. The CDR3 sequence is 16 residues long. The trim removed 5 bases at V and 0 bases at J, leaving 7 bases unmatched. The V gene's germline CDR1 is SGHTA and CDR2 FQGTGA. The CDR3 DNA follows: TGTGCCAGCAGCCCTGGACAGGGTTTGAGCACAGATACGCAGTATTTT. Its translation is CASSPGQGLSTDTQYF. The variable domain in full, with the rest retrieved from reference TRBV7-3 and TRBJ2-3, is GAGVSQTPSNKVTEKGKYVELRCDPISGHTALYWYRQSLGQGPEFLIYFQGTGAADDSGLPNDRFFAVRPEGSVSTLKIQRTERGDSAVYLCASSPGQGLSTDTQYFGPGTRLTVL.

This clonotype is a singleton in its sample. The chain links TRBV7-8 to TRBJ1-2; TRBD1 aligns across 7 bases. This CDR3 has 15 residues. Germline V gene lookup returns CDR1 SGHVS and CDR2 FQNEAQ. V lost 1 base and J lost 5; bases outside the gene matches: 7. Written as DNA, the CDR3 is TGTGCCAGCAGCTTAGATCTGGGACAGCGATATGGCTACACCTTC. Amino acid sequence: CASSLDLGQRYGYTF.

As DNA, the CDR3 is TGTGCCAGCAGCTTGGGTGGATCGGGGGAGGCCCCGCAGTATTTT. It specifies CASSLGGSGEAPQYF. The chain is built from TRBV5-4 and TRBJ2-3; maybe TRBD2 (6 bases). With 0 bases removed from V and 10 bases from J, the gap between germline ends came to 18 bases. Germline loops: CDR1 SGHNT, CDR2 YYREEE (reference sequence). This CDR3 contains 15 residues.

The V and J genes are TRBV20-1 and TRBJ1-1; D not certain. This CDR3 contains 15 residues. CDR1 is DFQATT, CDR2 SNEGSKA, per germline (reference sequence). V was shortened by 3 bases and J by 0 bases, with 14 bases between the two germline ends. CDR3 sequence: CSASRVLAVNTEAFF. DNA of the CDR3: TGCAGTGCTAGTAGGGTCTTGGCGGTGAACACTGAAGCTTTCTTT.

This chain links TRBV29-1 with TRBJ1-2; TRBD1 matches at 10 bases. In germline, CDR1 is SQVTM, CDR2 ANQGSEA. With V trimmed by 1 base and J by 7 bases, 6 bases remained unmatched. This CDR3 is 14 amino acids long. The CDR3 loop reads CSVEADRGPGGYTF. For the CDR3, the DNA is TGCAGCGTTGAAGCCGACAGGGGGCCGGGTGGCTACACCTTC.

The CDR3 reads CSVESVEGETQYF. CDR3 in DNA: TGCAGCGTTGAGTCAGTGGAGGGAGAGACCCAGTACTTC. The chain has TRBV29-1 and TRBJ2-5, with TRBD2 as a possible D gene (6 bases). Germline V gene sequence: CDR1 SQVTM, CDR2 ANQGSEA. V was pared by 3 bases and J by 4 bases, with 12 bases between. The CDR3 spans 13 residues.

This clonotype occurred once. The CDR3 DNA is TGTGCCAGCAGCATTCGGGGGACTAGCACAGATACGCAGTATTTT. Translating gives CASSIRGTSTDTQYF. This sequence joins TRBV7-9 and TRBJ2-3; TRBD2 is a possible D gene (6 bases). Trimming removed 5 bases from V and 0 bases from J, with 12 bases in between. There are 15 residues in the CDR3. CDR1 and CDR2 (germline): SEHNR, FQNEAQ (reference sequence). The whole variable domain, remainder taken from reference TRBV7-9 and TRBJ2-3, is DTGVSQNPRHKITKRGQNVTFRCDPISEHNRLYWYRQTLGQGPEFLTYFQNEAQLEKSRLLSDRFSAERPKGSFSTLEIQRTEQGDSAMYLCASSIRGTSTDTQYFGPGTRLTVL.

The V and J genes are TRBV2 and TRBJ2-6, with 8 positions matching TRBD2. CDR1 and CDR2 (germline): SNHLY, FYNNEI. The V gene end was trimmed by 8 bases and the J gene end by 0 bases; junction bases not matched to a gene: 3. This CDR3 has 15 amino acids. The CDR3 region has the DNA TGTGCCAGCCAGGCGGGGGGCTCTGGGGCCAACGTCCTGACTTTC. Translation: CASQAGGSGANVLTF.

This clonotype has a handful of counts. The chain joins TRBV30 to TRBJ1-5; weak D call: TRBD1 (5 bases). Germline lookup yields CDR1 GTSNPN and CDR2 SVGIG (reference sequence). The CDR3 contains 14 residues. The V end lost 4 bases, the J end lost 0 bases, and 10 bases lay between the germline ends. CDR3 sequence: CAWKTGDSNQPQHF. The CDR3 DNA is TGTGCCTGGAAGACGGGGGATAGCAATCAGCCCCAGCATTTT.

The J gene is TRBJ2-2, the V gene TRBV2, with 8 bases lining up with TRBD1. CDR1 SNHLY and CDR2 FYNNEI come from the germline V gene. CDR3 length: 15 amino acids. V lost 10 bases, J lost 4 bases, and 11 bases stayed unmatched. CDR3 region: CAIVPGQGLTGELFF. The DNA for the CDR3 is TGTGCCATTGTTCCCGGACAGGGCCTCACCGGGGAGCTGTTTTTT.

There are a few counts of this clonotype. The chain is built from TRBV5-1 and TRBJ2-1; 12 nucleotides align to TRBD2. This CDR3 has 17 amino acids. Looked up from germline, CDR1 is SGHRS and CDR2 is YFSETQ. Trimming at V came to 4 bases and at J to 5 bases, leaving 10 bases not matched to a gene. The CDR3 sequence is CASSRKLAGGTHNEQFF. CDR3 coding DNA: TGCGCCAGCAGCCGGAAACTAGCGGGAGGTACCCACAATGAGCAGTTCTTC.

The rearrangement links TRBV3-1 to TRBJ2-3; 9 nucleotides align to TRBD2. CDR1 is LGHDT and CDR2 is YNNKEL in the germline V gene (reference sequence). V shed 3 bases and J 0 bases; nucleotides not matched to a gene: 10. The CDR3 is made up of 18 amino acids. CDR3 loop: CASSHRLAEAPSTDTQYF. Written as DNA, the CDR3 is TGTGCCAGCAGCCACCGACTAGCGGAGGCCCCTAGCACAGATACGCAGTATTTT.

This chain uses TRBV29-1 with TRBJ2-7; D is undetermined. The CDR3 extends over 12 amino acids. Germline V gene sequence: CDR1 SQVTM, CDR2 ANQGSEA. The V end was cut by 3 bases, the J end by 7 bases, with 13 bases between. CDR3 region: CSVEVAGREQYF. Written as DNA, the CDR3 is TGCAGCGTTGAGGTGGCAGGAAGGGAGCAGTACTTC.

The chain links TRBV7-3 to TRBJ2-1; tentatively, D is TRBD2 (6 bases). Trimming removed 5 bases at V and 0 bases at J, with 17 bases between. In germline, CDR1 is SGHTA, CDR2 FQGTGA. CDR3 length: 17 amino acids. The CDR3 DNA reads as TGTGCCAGCAGCCCGCGGGACTCTGGAGGCTCCTACAATGAGCAGTTCTTC. It translates to CASSPRDSGGSYNEQFF.

J is TRBJ2-5 and V is TRBV29-1, with 12 bases identical to TRBD2. Germline V gene lookup returns CDR1 SQVTM and CDR2 ANQGSEA. The CDR3 is 15 amino acids. V lost 2 bases and J lost 7; bases outside the gene matches: 8. The CDR3 sequence is CSVEPSGRVQGTQYF. The CDR3 DNA reads as TGCAGCGTTGAACCTAGCGGGAGGGTTCAGGGGACCCAGTACTTC.

The CDR3 coding sequence is TGTGCCAGTAGGGACCGGGGAAGGACCGGGGAGCTGTTTTTT. It codes for CASRDRGRTGELFF. The chain combines TRBV27 with TRBJ2-2; TRBD1 or TRBD2 may be the D gene (5 bases each). The CDR3 is 14 residues long. V shed 9 bases and J shed 5 bases, with 16 bases lying between them. Germline CDR1 reads MNHEY; CDR2 reads SMNVEV (reference sequence).

The V call is TRBV20-1, the J call TRBJ2-3; maybe TRBD2 (6 bases). Looked up from germline, CDR1 is DFQATT and CDR2 is SNEGSKA (reference sequence). With 0 bases removed from V and 4 bases from J, the gap between germline ends came to 17 bases. This CDR3 region has 16 residues. CDR3 in amino acids: CSAREEGEGWSDTQYF. CDR3 sequence (DNA): TGCAGTGCTAGAGAGGAGGGTGAAGGTTGGTCAGATACGCAGTATTTT.

This clonotype was detected a few times. The chain combines TRBV6-1 with TRBJ2-3; 7 bases fit TRBD1. V lost 6 bases and J lost 4; bases outside the gene matches: 13. The germline V gene has CDR1 MNHNS and CDR2 SASEGT. This CDR3 region has 16 residues. Written as DNA, the CDR3 is TGTGCCAGCAGACCAAGGACAGGCCAGATTCCAGATACGCAGTATTTT. This translates into CASRPRTGQIPDTQYF.

The chain employs TRBV15 and TRBJ1-2, with D possibly being TRBD1 (6 bases). Germline V CDR1 and CDR2: LNHNV, YYDKDF (reference sequence). The CDR3 sequence is 12 residues long. V lost 4 bases to trimming and J lost 8 bases, with 11 bases between them. The CDR3: CATSTGAEGYTF. The CDR3, as DNA: TGTGCCACCAGCACAGGGGCAGAGGGCTACACCTTC.

The rearrangement links TRBV2 to TRBJ1-2; 8 bases line up with TRBD1. Trimming cost V 2 bases and J 2 bases; bases outside gene matches: 7. Per the germline V gene, CDR1 is SNHLY and CDR2 is FYNNEI. The CDR3 spans 16 residues. This chain's CDR3 is CASSEFKRQGNYGYTF. CDR3 nucleotide sequence: TGTGCCAGCAGTGAATTCAAGCGACAGGGGAACTATGGCTACACCTTC.